The sequence of this T cell receptor (beta chain) was determined in a study of CD8+CD57+ T cells in acquired aplastic anemia. V gave up 6 bases and J gave up 10 bases; unmatched junction bases: 7. This CDR3 has 13 residues. Germline values: CDR1 MNHEY, CDR2 SMNVEV (reference sequence). Before being chosen for sequencing, patients had shown CD8+CD57+ cell expansion by flow cytometry. Profiling that covered TCR beta VDJ and CDR3 relied on genomic DNA as its template. TCRdb used MiXCR to reprocess the reads, holding one entry per CDR3 protein. In the table there are under 200,000 distinct CDR3 sequences, around 48% of which are singletons.

The material sequenced was sorted CD4+, CD8+, or CD8+CD57+ T cells (not recorded which) from PBMCs. This clonotype was sampled from a human donor with aplastic anemia. V and J are TRBV27 and TRBJ2-1; 9 bases align to TRBD2. CDR3 in amino acids: CASSRLAGDEQFF. CDR3 sequence (DNA): TGTGCCAGCAGCCGCTTAGCGGGAGACGAGCAGTTCTTC.